These 14 T cell receptor beta chains were all obtained from the same sample, sequenced in a study of cytomegalovirus exposure and HLA in healthy donors (dated by TCRdb to between 2016 and 2019). Receptors were amplified or captured by the immunoSEQ multiplex PCR assay. The multiplex PCR relied on a mix of 60 forward primers for TCR Vbeta segments and 13 reverse primers for TCR Jbeta segments. This is the immuneACCESS table as TCRdb keeps it, with only in-frame sequences that have V and J called. A part of the clones is gone; compared with another copy, unresolved V genes explain less than half, and the rest is unexplained. Across this sample there are fewer than 200,000 clones, with about 70% seen only once. The ten largest clones add up to 3.5% to 5% of the sample. Sequencing was performed on PBMCs. These receptor sequences come from a woman aged 18-29 years in good health and CMV-seropositive.

The chain employs TRBV7-3 and TRBJ2-1, with TRBD2 matching over 12 bases. This CDR3 has 15 residues. V gave up 5 bases and J gave up 6 bases; unmatched junction bases: 5. Germline values: CDR1 SGHTA, CDR2 FQGTGA. CDR3 in amino acids: CASSLAGGWANEQFF. In nucleotides, the CDR3 is TGTGCCAGCAGCCTAGCGGGAGGGTGGGCCAATGAGCAGTTCTTC. Variable domain in full (rest from reference TRBV7-3 and TRBJ2-1): GAGVSQTPSNKVTEKGKYVELRCDPISGHTALYWYRQSLGQGPEFLIYFQGTGAADDSGLPNDRFFAVRPEGSVSTLKIQRTERGDSAVYLCASSLAGGWANEQFFGPGTRLTVL.

A few counts support this clone. The rearrangement joins TRBV18 to TRBJ2-6, with a weak D call TRBD2 (5 bases). The CDR3 loop spans 16 amino acids. From germline, CDR1 is KGHSH and CDR2 LQKENI. The V end lost 3 bases, the J end lost 4 bases, and 13 bases lay between the germline ends. CDR3 nucleotide sequence: TGTGCCAGCTCACCGACGGGGATGACCGGGGCCAACGTCCTGACTTTC. Translated, it gives CASSPTGMTGANVLTF.

A few counts support this clone. This chain links TRBV9 with TRBJ1-6, with 7 bases lining up with TRBD1. V shed 0 bases, J shed 6 bases, and the junction held 3 bases outside the gene matches. CDR1 SGDLS and CDR2 YYNGEE come from the germline V gene. The CDR3 is made up of 15 amino acids. The CDR3 nucleotides are TGTGCCAGCAGCGTAGAGGGACAGATTAATTCACCCCTCCACTTT. Its translation: CASSVEGQINSPLHF.

V gene TRBV5-6 combines with J gene TRBJ2-7; 9 bases map to TRBD1. CDR3 length: 15 residues. Trimming took 4 bases from V and 1 from J; bases not matched to a gene: 6. The V gene's germline CDR1 is SGHDT and CDR2 YYEEEE. The DNA for the CDR3 is TGTGCCAGCAGCCTGGACAGGGGTTGGTCCTACGAGCAGTACTTC. Translating gives CASSLDRGWSYEQYF. The full variable domain, with the rest looked up from reference TRBV5-6 and TRBJ2-7, is DAGVTQSPTHLIKTRGQQVTLRCSPKSGHDTVSWYQQALGQGPQFIFQYYEEEERQRGNFPDRFSGHQFPNYSSELNVNALLLGDSALYLCASSLDRGWSYEQYFGPGTRLTVT.

This chain uses TRBV4-2 with TRBJ2-7, with 9 positions matching TRBD1. With 0 bases clipped from V and 2 bases from J, the junction kept 5 bases outside the gene matches. Germline lookup yields CDR1 LGHNA and CDR2 YNFKEQ. CDR3 length: 16 residues. The CDR3 bases are TGTGCCAGCAGCCAAGACGGGACAGGGAACCCCTACGAGCAGTACTTC. The encoded protein is CASSQDGTGNPYEQYF.

This sequence joins TRBV7-8 and TRBJ1-2; D is ambiguous. V was trimmed by 0 bases and J by 4 bases, leaving 15 bases between them. CDR1 and CDR2 from the germline V gene are SGHVS and FQNEAQ. The CDR3 sequence is 16 residues long. CDR3 DNA: TGTGCCAGCAGCTTAGCGGGCGGTGGGAGTGTCTATGGCTACACCTTC. It specifies CASSLAGGGSVYGYTF.

This chain links TRBV5-6 with TRBJ1-2; D may be TRBD1 (6 bases). CDR3 size: 15 residues. The germline V and J ends were trimmed by 4 bases and 4 bases, with 17 bases remaining between them. Germline V lookup: CDR1 SGHDT, CDR2 YYEEEE. In nucleotides, the CDR3 is TGTGCCAGCAGCATGAACAGGGATGGGGGCTATGGCTACACCTTC. Its translation: CASSMNRDGGYGYTF.

This clone occurred a few times. This chain joins TRBV2 and TRBJ1-5; no reliable D call. Per the germline V gene, CDR1 is SNHLY and CDR2 is FYNNEI. The CDR3 runs 14 residues. V gave up 3 bases and J gave up 6 bases, with 12 bases separating them. The CDR3 bases are TGTGCCAGCAGTGATGGAGCGGTCGGTCAGCCCCAGCATTTT. It translates to CASSDGAVGQPQHF.

The chain links TRBV5-4 to TRBJ2-2; TRBD1 matches at 9 bases. The J segment lost 4 bases and the V segment lost 4 bases, leaving 5 bases of the junction unmatched. Germline V gives CDR1 SGHNT, CDR2 YYREEE (reference sequence). The CDR3 runs to 15 residues. CDR3 nucleotides: TGTGCCAGCAGCCAGGGACAGGGAGCCACCGGGGAGCTGTTTTTT. This encodes CASSQGQGATGELFF.

The V gene is TRBV5-4, the J gene TRBJ1-4; TRBD1 matches 9 bases. From germline, CDR1 is SGHNT and CDR2 YYREEE (reference sequence). This CDR3 region has 16 residues. Trimming cost V 3 bases and J 3 bases; bases outside gene matches: 6. The CDR3 region has the DNA TGTGCCAGCAGCTCCGGACAGGGGATCGCTAATGAAAAACTGTTTTTT. Its translation: CASSSGQGIANEKLFF.

The rearrangement links TRBV2 to TRBJ2-2; 9 bases match TRBD1. This CDR3 region has 15 residues. With 6 bases clipped from V and 5 bases from J, the junction kept 7 bases outside the gene matches. The germline CDR1 and CDR2 sequences are SNHLY and FYNNEI. CDR3 sequence: CASRRDREYTGELFF. For the CDR3, the DNA is TGTGCCAGCAGGAGGGACAGGGAATATACCGGGGAGCTGTTTTTT. The full variable domain, in which reference TRBV2 and TRBJ2-2 provide the parts outside the CDR3, is EPEVTQTPSHQVTQMGQEVILRCVPISNHLYFYWYRQILGQKVEFLVSFYNNEISEKSEIFDDQFSVERPDGSNFTLKIRSTKLEDSAMYFCASRRDREYTGELFFGEGSRLTVL.

This clone was observed a handful of times. This chain connects TRBV9 to TRBJ2-3; 7 bases align to TRBD1. Per the germline V gene, CDR1 is SGDLS and CDR2 is YYNGEE. J gave up 2 bases and V 3 bases, and 12 bases lay outside the gene matches. This CDR3 comprises 17 residues. The CDR3 sequence is CASSAKYRGWNTDTQYF. The CDR3 DNA reads as TGTGCCAGCAGCGCGAAGTACAGGGGATGGAACACAGATACGCAGTATTTT.

The chain uses TRBV27 and TRBJ2-1; 16 bases line up with TRBD2. In germline, CDR1 is MNHEY, CDR2 SMNVEV (reference sequence). Trimming cost V 9 bases and J 3 bases; bases outside gene matches: 14. The CDR3 extends over 19 amino acids. CDR3 sequence: CASKPPGLAGGPGYNEQFF. The CDR3 DNA reads TGTGCCAGTAAACCCCCGGGACTAGCGGGGGGGCCGGGCTACAATGAGCAGTTCTTC.

The chain uses TRBV28 and TRBJ1-1; 7 bases are a match to TRBD1. The germline CDR1 and CDR2 sequences are MDHEN and SYDVKM. V dropped 6 bases and J dropped 0; count of bases not matched to a gene: 7. CDR3 length: 15 residues. CDR3 nucleotides: TGTGCCAGCAGCCCTCTCGACAGGGTGAACACTGAAGCTTTCTTT. Its protein is CASSPLDRVNTEAFF.